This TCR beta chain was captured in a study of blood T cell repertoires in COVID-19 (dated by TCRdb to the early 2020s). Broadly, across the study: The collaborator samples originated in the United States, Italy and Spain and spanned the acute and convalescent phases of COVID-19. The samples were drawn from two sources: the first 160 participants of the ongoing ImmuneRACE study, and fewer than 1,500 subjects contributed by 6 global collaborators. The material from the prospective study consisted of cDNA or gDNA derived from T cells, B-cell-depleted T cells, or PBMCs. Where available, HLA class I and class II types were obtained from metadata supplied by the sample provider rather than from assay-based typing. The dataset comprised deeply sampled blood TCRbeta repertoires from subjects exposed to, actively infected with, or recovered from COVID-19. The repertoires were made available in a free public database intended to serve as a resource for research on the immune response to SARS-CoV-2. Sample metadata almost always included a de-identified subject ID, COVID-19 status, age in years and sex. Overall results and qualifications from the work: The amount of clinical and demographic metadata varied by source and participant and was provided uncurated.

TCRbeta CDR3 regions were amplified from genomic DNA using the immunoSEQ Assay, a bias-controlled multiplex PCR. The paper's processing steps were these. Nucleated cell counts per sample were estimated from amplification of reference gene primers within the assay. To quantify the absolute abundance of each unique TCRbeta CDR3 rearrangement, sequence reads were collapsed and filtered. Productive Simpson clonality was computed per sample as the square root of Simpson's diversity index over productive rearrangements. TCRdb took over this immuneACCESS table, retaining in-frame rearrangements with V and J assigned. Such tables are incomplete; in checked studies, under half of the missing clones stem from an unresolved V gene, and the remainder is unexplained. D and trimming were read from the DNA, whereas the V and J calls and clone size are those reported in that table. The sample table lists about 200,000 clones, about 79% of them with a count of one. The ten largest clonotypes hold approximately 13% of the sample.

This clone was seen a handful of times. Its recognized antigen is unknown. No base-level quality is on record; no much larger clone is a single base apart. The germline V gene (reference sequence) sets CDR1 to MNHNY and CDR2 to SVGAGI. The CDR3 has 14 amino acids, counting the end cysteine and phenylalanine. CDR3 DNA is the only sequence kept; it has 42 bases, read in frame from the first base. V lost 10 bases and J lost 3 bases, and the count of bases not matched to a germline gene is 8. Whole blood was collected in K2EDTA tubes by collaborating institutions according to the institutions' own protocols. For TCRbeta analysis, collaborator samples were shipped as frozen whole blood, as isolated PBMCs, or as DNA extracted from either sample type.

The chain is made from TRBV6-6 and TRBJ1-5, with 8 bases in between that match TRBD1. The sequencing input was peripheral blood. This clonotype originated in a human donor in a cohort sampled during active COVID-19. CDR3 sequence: CATCTGGFNQPQHF. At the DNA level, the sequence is TGTGCCACCTGTACAGGGGGGTTCAATCAGCCCCAGCATTTT.